The clone carrying this T cell receptor beta chain has more than one count but fewer than ten. Its antigen is currently unknown. Each subset's genomic DNA was shared equally among a number of immunoSEQ plates. The authors loaded roughly 180 ng DNA, roughly 33,000 T cell genomes, into sorted-subset replicate PCRs. Repertoires were generated with immunoSEQ multiplex PCR, while TCRdb's copy carries only in-frame clones and drops some. The sample consists of 2 million to 2.5 million clones, roughly 92% of them appearing once. This entry is derived from a study of shared clonotypes between healthy human individuals. Whole-study context: The composition of the donors was a couple of women and a few men aged 18 to 49. Broader study findings: A handful of donors shared roughly 5% of their naive CD4 clonotypes.

V lost 1 base to trimming and J lost 7 bases, with 11 bases between them. The CDR3 consists of 13 residues. Germline-derived CDR1 and CDR2 are SGDLS and YYNGEE. The chain has TRBV9 and TRBJ1-2; possible D gene TRBD1, 6 bases. Sequencing was done on a sample of naive CD4+ T cells from PBMCs. Subset denoted: CD45RA+ positively selected. The receptor's source is a man younger than 30 in good health. Some clones in this sample may be carry-over from other donors' samples. In nucleotides, the CDR3 is TGTGCCAGCAGCGTATCCGGGGGCAGTGGCTACACCTTC. This sequence encodes CASSVSGGSGYTF.